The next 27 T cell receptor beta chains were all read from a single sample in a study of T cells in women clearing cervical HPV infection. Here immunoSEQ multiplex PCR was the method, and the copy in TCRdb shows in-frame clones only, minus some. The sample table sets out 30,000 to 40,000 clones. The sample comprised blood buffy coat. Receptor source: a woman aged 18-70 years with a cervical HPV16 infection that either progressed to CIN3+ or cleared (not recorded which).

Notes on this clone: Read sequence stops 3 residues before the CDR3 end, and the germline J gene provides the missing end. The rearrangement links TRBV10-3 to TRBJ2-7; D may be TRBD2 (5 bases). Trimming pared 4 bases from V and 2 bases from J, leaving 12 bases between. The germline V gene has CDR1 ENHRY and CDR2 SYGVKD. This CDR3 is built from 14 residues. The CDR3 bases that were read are TGTGCCATCAGTGTAAAACTAGAGACCTACGAG. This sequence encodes CAISVKLETYE. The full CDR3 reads CAISVKLETYEQYF.

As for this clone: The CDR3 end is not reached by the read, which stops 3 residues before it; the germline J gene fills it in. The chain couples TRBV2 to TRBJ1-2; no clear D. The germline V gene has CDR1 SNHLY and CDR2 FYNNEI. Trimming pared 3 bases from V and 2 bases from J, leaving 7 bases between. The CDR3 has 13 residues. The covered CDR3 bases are TGTGCCAGCAGTGACAGACTCAACTATGGC. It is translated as CASSDRLNYG. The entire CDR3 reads CASSDRLNYGYTF. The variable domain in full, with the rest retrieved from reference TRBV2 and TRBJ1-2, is EPEVTQTPSHQVTQMGQEVILRCVPISNHLYFYWYRQILGQKVEFLVSFYNNEISEKSEIFDDQFSVERPDGSNFTLKIRSTKLEDSAMYFCASSDRLNYGYTFGSGTRLTVV.

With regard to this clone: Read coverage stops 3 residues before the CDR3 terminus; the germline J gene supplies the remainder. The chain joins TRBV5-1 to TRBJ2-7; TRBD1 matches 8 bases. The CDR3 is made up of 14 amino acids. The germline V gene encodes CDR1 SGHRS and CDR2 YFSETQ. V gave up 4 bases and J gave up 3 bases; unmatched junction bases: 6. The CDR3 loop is CASSRTGGRYEQYF. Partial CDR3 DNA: TGCGCCAGCAGCCGCACAGGGGGACGCTACGAG. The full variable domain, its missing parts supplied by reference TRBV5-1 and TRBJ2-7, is KAGVTQTPRYLIKTRGQQVTLSCSPISGHRSVSWYQQTPGQGLQFLFEYFSETQRNKGNFPGRFSGRQFSNSRSEMNVSTLELGDSALYLCASSRTGGRYEQYFGPGTRLTVT.

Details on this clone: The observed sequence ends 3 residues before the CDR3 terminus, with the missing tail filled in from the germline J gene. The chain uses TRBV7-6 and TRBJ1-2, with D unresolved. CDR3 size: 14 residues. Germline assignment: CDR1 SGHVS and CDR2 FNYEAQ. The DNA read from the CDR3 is TGTGCCAGCAGCCCTAGCGGGAGTTCGATCGAC. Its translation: CASSPSGSSID. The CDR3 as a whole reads CASSPSGSSIDYTF.

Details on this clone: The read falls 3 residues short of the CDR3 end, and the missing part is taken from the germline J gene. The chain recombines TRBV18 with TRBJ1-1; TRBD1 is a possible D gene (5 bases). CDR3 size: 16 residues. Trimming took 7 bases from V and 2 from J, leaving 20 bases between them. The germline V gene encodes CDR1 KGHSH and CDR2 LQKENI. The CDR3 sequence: CASFASLIRDNTEAFF. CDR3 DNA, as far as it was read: TGTGCCAGCTTCGCTTCTTTAATCAGGGATAACACTGAA.

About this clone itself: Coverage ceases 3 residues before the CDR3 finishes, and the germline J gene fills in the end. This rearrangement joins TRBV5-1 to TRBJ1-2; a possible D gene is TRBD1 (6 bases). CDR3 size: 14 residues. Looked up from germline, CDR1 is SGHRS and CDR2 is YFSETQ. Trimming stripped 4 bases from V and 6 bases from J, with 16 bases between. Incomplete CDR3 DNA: TGCGCCAGCAGCATAGGGACAAACGAACATGGC. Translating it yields CASSIGTNEHG. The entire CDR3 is CASSIGTNEHGYTF. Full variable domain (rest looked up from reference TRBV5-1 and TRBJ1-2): KAGVTQTPRYLIKTRGQQVTLSCSPISGHRSVSWYQQTPGQGLQFLFEYFSETQRNKGNFPGRFSGRQFSNSRSEMNVSTLELGDSALYLCASSIGTNEHGYTFGSGTRLTVV.

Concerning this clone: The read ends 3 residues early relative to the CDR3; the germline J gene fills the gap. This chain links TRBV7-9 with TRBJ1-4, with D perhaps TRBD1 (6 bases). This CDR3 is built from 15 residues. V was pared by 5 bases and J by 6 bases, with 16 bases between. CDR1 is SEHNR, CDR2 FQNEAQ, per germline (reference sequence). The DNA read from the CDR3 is TGTGCCAGCAGCGGACCGGGACATGGCTATGAAAAA. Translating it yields CASSGPGHGYEK. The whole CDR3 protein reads CASSGPGHGYEKLFF.

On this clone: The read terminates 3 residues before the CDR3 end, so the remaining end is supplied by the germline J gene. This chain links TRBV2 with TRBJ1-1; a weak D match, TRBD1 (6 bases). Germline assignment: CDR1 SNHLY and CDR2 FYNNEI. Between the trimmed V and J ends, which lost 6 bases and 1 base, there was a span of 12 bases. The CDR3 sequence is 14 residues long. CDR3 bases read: TGTGCCAGCAGCCCATACAGGGAGAACACTGAA. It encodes CASSPYRENTE. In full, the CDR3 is CASSPYRENTEAFF.

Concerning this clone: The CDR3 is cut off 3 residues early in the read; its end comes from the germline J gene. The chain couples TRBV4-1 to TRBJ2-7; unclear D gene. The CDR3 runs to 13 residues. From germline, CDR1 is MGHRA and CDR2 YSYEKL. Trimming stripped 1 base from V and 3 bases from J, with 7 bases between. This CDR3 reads CASSQGTNYEQYF. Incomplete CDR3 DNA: TGCGCCAGCAGCCAAGGTACAAACTACGAG.

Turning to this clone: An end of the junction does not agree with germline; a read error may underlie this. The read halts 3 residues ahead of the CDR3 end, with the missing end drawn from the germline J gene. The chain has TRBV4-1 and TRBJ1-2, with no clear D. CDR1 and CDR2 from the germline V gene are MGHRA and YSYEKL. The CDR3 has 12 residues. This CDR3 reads CTSSFMNKGYTF. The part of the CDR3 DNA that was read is TGCACCAGCAGCTTCATGAACAAAGGC.

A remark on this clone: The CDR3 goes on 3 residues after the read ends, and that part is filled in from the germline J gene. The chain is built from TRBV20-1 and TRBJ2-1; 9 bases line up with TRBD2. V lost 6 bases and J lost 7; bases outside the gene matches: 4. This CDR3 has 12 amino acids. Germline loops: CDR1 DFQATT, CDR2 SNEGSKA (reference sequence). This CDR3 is CSAGSGSNEQFF. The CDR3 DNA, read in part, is TGCAGTGCAGGTAGCGGGAGTAATGAG.

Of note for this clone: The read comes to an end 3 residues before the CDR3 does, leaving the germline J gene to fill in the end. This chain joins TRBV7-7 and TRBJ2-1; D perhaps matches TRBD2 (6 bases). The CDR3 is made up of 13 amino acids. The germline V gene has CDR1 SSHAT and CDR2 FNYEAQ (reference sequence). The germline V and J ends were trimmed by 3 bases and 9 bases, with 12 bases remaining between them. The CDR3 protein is CASSFGGFSEQFF. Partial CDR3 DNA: TGTGCCAGCAGCTTTGGGGGGTTTAGTGAG.

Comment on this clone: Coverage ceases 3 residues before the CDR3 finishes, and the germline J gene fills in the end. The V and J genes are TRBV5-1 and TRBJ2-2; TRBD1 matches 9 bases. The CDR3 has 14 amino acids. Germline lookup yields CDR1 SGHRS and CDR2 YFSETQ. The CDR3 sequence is CASSQGQGGEKLFF. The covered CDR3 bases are TGCGCCAGCAGCCAGGGACAGGGAGGGGAAAAG.

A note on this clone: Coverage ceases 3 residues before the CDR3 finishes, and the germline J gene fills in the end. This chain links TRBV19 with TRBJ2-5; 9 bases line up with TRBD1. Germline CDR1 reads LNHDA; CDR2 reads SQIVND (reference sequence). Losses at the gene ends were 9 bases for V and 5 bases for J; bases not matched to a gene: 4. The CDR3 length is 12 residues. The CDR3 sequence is CASGTGWETQYF. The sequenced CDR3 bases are TGTGCCAGCGGGACAGGGTGGGAGACC.

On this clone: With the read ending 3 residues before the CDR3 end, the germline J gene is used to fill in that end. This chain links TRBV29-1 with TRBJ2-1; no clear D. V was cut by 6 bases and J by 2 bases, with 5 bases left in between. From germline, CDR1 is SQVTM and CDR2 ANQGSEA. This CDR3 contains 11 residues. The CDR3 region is CSVTAYNEQFF. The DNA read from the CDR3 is TGCAGCGTCACAGCCTACAATGAG.

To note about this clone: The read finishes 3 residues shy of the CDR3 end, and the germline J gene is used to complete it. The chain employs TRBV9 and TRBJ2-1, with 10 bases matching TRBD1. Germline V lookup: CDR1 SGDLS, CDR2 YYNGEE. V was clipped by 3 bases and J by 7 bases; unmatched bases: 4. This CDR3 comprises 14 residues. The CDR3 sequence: CASSAGTGANEQFF. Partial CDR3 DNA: TGTGCCAGCAGCGCCGGGACAGGGGCAAATGAG.

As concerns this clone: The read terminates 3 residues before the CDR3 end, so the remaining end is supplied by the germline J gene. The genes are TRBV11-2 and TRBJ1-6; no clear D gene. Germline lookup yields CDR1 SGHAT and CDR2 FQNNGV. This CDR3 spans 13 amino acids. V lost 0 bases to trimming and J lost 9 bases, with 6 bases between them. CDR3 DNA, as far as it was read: TGTGCCAGCAGCTTAGACCGCAGTTCACCC. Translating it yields CASSLDRSSP. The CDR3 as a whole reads CASSLDRSSPLHF.

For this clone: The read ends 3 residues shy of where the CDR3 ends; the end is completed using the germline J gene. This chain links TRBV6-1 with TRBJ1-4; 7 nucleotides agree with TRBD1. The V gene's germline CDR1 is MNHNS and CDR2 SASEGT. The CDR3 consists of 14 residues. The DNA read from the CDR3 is TGTGCCAGCAGTGTATACAGGGGAAATTCACCA. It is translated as CASSVYRGNSP. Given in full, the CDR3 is CASSVYRGNSPLFF.

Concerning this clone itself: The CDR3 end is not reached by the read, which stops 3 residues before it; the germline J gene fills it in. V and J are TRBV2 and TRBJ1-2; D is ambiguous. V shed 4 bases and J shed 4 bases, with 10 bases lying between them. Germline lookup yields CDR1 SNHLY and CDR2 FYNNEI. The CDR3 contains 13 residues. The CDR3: CASSVQASYGYTF. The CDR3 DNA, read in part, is TGTGCCAGCAGTGTTCAGGCTTCCTATGGC.

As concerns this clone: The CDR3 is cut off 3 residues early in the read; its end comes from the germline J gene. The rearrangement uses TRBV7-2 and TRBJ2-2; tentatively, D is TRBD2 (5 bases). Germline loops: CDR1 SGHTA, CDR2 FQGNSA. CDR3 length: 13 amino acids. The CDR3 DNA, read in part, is TGTGCCAGCAGCTTAGTTATGGACTCCGGG. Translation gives CASSLVMDSG. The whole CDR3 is CASSLVMDSGLFF.

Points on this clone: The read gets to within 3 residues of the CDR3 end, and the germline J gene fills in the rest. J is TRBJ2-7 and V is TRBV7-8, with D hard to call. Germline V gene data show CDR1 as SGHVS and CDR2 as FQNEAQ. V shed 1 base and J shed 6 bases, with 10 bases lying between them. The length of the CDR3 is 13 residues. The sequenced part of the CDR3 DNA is TGTGCCAGCAGCTTAGGTGCGGCGCTCGAG. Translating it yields CASSLGAALE. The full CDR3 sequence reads CASSLGAALEQYF.

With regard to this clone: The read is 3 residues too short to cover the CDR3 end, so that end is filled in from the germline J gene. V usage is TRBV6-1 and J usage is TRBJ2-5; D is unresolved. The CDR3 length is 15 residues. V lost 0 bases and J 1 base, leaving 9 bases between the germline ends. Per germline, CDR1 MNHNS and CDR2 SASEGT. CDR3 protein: CASSEALAGQETQYF. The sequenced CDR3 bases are TGTGCCAGCAGTGAAGCGTTGGCAGGCCAAGAGACC.

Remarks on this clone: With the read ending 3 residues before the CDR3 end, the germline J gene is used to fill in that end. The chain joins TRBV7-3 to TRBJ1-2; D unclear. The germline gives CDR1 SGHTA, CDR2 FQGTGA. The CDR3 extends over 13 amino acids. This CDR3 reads CASSFSSTDTYTF. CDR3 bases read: TGTGCCAGCAGCTTCTCTAGCACAGATACC.

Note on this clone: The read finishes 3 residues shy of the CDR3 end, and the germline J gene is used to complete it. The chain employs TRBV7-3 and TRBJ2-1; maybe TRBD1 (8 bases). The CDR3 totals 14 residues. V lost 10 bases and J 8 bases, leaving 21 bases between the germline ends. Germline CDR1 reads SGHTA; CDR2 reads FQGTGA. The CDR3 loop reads CATNAGGGGHEQFF. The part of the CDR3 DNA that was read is TGTGCCACCAACGCAGGGGGCGGGGGACATGAG.

The DNA read from the CDR3 is TGCGCCAGCAGCTTGGACGCCAGGGGAGCTGGAAACACC. Encoded protein: CASSLDARGAGNT. The full CDR3 reads CASSLDARGAGNTIYF. V usage is TRBV5-1 and J usage is TRBJ1-3; tentatively, D is TRBD1 (6 bases). The CDR3 is cut off 3 residues early in the read; its end comes from the germline J gene. Looked up from germline, CDR1 is SGHRS and CDR2 is YFSETQ. This CDR3 has 16 residues. The V end was cut by 0 bases, the J end by 2 bases, with 12 bases between.

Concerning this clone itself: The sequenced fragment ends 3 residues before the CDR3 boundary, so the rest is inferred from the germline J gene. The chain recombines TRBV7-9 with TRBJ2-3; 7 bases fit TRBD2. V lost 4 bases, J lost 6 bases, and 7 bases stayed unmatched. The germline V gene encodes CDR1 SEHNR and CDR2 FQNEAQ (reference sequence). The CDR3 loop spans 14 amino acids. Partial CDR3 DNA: TGTGCCAGCAGCTCTTCTCCGCGGGGGGATACG. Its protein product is CASSSSPRGDT. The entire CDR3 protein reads CASSSSPRGDTQYF.

The CDR3 DNA, read in part, is TGCGCCAGCAGCTTGGAAGGGACTAGCGGGGTAGGAGATACG. This codes for CASSLEGTSGVGDT. The entire CDR3 sequence reads CASSLEGTSGVGDTQYF. This sequence joins TRBV5-1 and TRBJ2-3; 13 bases match TRBD2. The read ends 3 residues shy of where the CDR3 ends; the end is completed using the germline J gene. The germline V gene has CDR1 SGHRS and CDR2 YFSETQ. This CDR3 has 17 residues. Germline trimming cut 0 bases from V and 5 bases from J; bases unmatched to any gene: 6.